The clone carrying this TCR beta chain turned up a few times. Its specificity is unknown. This sample was included in a study of T cell repertoires in cytomegalovirus infection. TCRdb reprocessed the reads via MiXCR and lists one record per CDR3 protein. The sample records around 330,000 distinct CDR3 sequences, 17% being singletons. Study-wide results and caveats: CMV-specific HLA-C-restricted TCR beta clonotypes dominated the ex vivo response.

The sequence came from a human donor in good health (CMV status not recorded). Some clones in this sample may be carry-over from other donors' samples. Specimen: PBMCs.

The DNA of the CDR3 is TGTGCCACCACACCGAGCTCCTACAATGAGCAGTTCTTC. Its translation: CATTPSSYNEQFF. The chain combines TRBV27 with TRBJ2-1; no clear D. The CDR3 contains 13 residues. Trimming shortened V by 10 bases and J by 0 bases, and 10 bases separated the two germline ends. Looked up from germline, CDR1 is MNHEY and CDR2 is SMNVEV (reference sequence).